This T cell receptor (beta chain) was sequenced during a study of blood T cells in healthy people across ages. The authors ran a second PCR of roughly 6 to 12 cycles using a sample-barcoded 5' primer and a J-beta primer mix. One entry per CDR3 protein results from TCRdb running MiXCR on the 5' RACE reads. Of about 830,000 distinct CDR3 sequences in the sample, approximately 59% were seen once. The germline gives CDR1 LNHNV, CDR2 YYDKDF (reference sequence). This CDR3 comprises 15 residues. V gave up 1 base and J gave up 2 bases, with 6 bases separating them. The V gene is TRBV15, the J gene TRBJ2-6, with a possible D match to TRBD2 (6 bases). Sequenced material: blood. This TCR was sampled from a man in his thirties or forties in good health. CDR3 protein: CATSRGGAGANVLTF. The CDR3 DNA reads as TGTGCCACCAGCAGAGGGGGGGCTGGGGCCAACGTCCTGACTTTC.